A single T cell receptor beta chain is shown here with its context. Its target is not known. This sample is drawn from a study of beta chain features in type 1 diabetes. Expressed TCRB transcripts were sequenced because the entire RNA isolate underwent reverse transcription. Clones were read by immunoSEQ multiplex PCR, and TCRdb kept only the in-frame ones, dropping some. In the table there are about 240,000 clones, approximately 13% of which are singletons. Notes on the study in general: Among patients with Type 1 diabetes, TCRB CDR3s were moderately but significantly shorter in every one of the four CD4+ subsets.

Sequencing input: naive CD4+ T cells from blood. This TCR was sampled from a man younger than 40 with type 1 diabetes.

The CDR3 loop is CASTPGQGANYGYTF. In nucleotides, the CDR3 is TGTGCCTCAACCCCAGGACAGGGAGCCAACTATGGCTACACCTTC. The rearrangement joins TRBV21-1 to TRBJ1-2; the DNA was not compared with TRBD1, the D call given in the table. TRBV21-1 is a listed pseudogene. This CDR3 is 15 amino acids long.